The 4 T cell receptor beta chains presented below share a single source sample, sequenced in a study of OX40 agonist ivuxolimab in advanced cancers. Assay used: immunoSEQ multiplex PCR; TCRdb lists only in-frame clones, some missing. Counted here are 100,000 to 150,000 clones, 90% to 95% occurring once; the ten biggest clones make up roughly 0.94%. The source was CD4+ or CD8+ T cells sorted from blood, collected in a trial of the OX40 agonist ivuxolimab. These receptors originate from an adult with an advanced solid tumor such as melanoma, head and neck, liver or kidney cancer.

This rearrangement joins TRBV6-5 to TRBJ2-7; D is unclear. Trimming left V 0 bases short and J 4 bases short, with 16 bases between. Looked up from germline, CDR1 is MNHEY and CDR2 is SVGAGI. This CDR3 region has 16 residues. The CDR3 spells CASSYSMRGSGYEQYF. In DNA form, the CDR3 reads TGTGCCAGCAGTTACTCGATGAGAGGTTCTGGGTACGAGCAGTACTTC.

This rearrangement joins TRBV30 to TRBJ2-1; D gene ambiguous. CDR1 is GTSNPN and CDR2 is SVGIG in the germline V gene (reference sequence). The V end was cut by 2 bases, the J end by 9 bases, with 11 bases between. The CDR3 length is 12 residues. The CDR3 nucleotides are TGTGCCTGGAGTTCCCTCCTCAGTGAGCAGTTCTTC. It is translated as CAWSSLLSEQFF.

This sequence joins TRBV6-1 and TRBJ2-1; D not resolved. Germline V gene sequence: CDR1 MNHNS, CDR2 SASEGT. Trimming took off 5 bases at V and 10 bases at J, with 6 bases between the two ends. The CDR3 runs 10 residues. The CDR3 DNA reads TGTGCCAGCAGTTCGTGGGAGCAGTTCTTC. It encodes CASSSWEQFF.

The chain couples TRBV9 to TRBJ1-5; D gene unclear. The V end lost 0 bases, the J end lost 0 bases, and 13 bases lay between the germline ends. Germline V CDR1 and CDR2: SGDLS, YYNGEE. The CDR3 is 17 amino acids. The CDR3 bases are TGTGCCAGCAGCGTAGGGATTTTCCGGAATAGCAATCAGCCCCAGCATTTT. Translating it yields CASSVGIFRNSNQPQHF.